This TCR beta chain originates from a study of early T cells in non-severe SARS-CoV-2 infection. Study context: Sequencing input comprised bulk RNA from unsorted whole blood; chain pairing was not available.

Molecules of cDNA were individually given unique molecular identifiers that were attached to them. TCRdb reprocessed the 5' RACE reads with MiXCR, giving one entry per CDR3 protein. Of some 91,000 distinct CDR3 sequences in the sample, approximately 10% were seen once. Deletions cut 1 base from V and 4 bases from J, with 15 bases between. The CDR3 length is 16 residues. CDR1 is MNHNS, CDR2 SASEGT, per germline. Of note for this clonotype: Its specificity is not known.

Study-level points and caveats: Private and CD4 specificities were missed by VDJdb matching, which favored anti-spike CD8 responses.

The sequenced sample was whole blood, obtained at baseline. This sequence was found in an adult who was a healthcare worker with PCR-confirmed SARS-CoV-2 infection or an uninfected control (not recorded which). This chain joins TRBV6-1 and TRBJ2-3; perhaps TRBD2 as D (6 bases). The CDR3 nucleotides read TGTGCCAGCAGTGAAGAGGGACTGGGTGTCCCAGATACGCAGTATTTT. It specifies CASSEEGLGVPDTQYF.